This T cell receptor (beta chain) was found in a study of metastatic and nonmetastatic thyroid tumors (TCRdb year 2020). Concerning the study at large: For patients with malignant and with benign thyroid disease, the researchers compared repertoires between peripheral blood samples and tumor or nodule tissue samples. Broader findings and caveats from the paper: In both blood and tumor samples, malignant tumors were reported to have significantly higher TCR beta diversity than benign nodules.

About this clone: What antigen it recognizes has not been identified. No base quality values were provided; no much bigger clone lies one nucleotide off.

None of the patients had been given any treatment before thyroid surgery. Using T-cell receptor beta sequencing, the study looked back at clinical samples from patients collected from the early 2010s to the late 2010s. Libraries were prepared through PCR. TCRdb shows the sequencer as Illumina HiSeq 4000. The TCR beta-chain CDR3 region of each patient was profiled by high-throughput sequencing. Per the original workflow: Drawing on CDR3 differences between clinicopathological groups, the researchers built a classifier meant to tell apart patients with distant-metastatic papillary thyroid cancer. Repertoire diversity was assessed with the Shannon index, and tumor-blood repertoire similarity with the Morisita-Horn index. TCRdb reanalyzed the raw reads on its own, using fastp at Q25 for trimming and MiXCR for clone calling, and kept in-frame beta chains. These V and J calls originate from TCRdb's pipeline instead of the authors' own analysis. The sample table holds about 32,000 clones, of which around a fifth were seen once. The top ten clonotypes cover about 7.6% of the sample.

The CDR3, cysteine through phenylalanine, is 14 amino acids long. Just the 42-base CDR3 DNA is kept, in frame starting at base 1. The germline V gene (reference sequence) supplies CDR1 DFQATT and CDR2 SNEGSKA. V was cut back by 3 bases and J by 12 bases, leaving a gap of 24 bases between them. The rearranged chain carries TRBV20-1 and TRBJ2-7; 6 matching bases give a weak D call of TRBD1. The TCR was taken from a female donor with papillary thyroid cancer or a benign thyroid nodule (not recorded which). Some clones in this sample may be carry-over from other donors' samples. Sequenced material: blood. For the CDR3, the sequence is CSARMTGGGLSMYF. In nucleotides, the sequence is TGCAGTGCTAGGATGACAGGAGGCGGGCTAAGTATGTACTTC.